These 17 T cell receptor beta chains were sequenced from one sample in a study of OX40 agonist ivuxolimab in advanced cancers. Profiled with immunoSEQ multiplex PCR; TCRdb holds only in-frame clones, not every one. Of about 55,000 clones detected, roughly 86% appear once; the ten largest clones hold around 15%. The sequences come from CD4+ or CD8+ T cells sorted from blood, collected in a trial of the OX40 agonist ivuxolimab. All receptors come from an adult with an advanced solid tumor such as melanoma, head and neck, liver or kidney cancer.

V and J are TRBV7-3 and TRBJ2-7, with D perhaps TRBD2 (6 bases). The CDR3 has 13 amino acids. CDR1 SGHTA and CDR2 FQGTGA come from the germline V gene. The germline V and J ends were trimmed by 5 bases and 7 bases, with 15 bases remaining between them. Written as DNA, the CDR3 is TGTGCCAGCAGCGCGGTTGCGGGATGGGAGCAGTACTTC. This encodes CASSAVAGWEQYF.

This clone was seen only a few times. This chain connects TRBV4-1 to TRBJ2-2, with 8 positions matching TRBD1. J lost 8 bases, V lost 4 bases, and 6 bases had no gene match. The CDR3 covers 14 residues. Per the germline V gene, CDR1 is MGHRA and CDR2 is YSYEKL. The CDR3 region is CASSPDRVGGELFF. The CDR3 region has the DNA TGCGCCAGCAGCCCGGACAGGGTGGGAGGGGAGCTGTTTTTT.

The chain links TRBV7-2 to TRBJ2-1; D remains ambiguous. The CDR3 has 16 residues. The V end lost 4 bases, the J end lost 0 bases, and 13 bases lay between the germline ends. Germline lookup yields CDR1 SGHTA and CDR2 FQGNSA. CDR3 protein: CASSSLRQSSYNEQFF. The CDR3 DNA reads TGTGCCAGCAGCTCCCTTCGGCAAAGCTCCTACAATGAGCAGTTCTTC.

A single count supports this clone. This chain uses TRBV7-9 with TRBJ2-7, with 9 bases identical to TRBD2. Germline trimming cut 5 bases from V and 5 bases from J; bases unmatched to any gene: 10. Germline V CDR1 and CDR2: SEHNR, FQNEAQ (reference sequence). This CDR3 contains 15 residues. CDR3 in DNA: TGTGCCAGCAGCCCCCCCTGGACTAGCGAGAACGAGCAGTACTTC. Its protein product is CASSPPWTSENEQYF.

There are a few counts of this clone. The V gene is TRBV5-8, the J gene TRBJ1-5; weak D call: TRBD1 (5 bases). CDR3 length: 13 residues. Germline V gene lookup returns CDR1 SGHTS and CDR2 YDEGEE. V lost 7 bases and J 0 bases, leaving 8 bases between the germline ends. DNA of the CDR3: TGTGCCAGCCGGGGGTTTAGCAATCAGCCCCAGCATTTT. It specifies CASRGFSNQPQHF.

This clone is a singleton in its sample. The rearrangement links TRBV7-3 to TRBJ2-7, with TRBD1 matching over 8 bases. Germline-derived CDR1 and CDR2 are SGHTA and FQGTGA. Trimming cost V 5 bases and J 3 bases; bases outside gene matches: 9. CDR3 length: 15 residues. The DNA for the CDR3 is TGTGCCAGCAGCCAGGCTCCAGGGGGCGGCTACGAGCAGTACTTC. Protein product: CASSQAPGGGYEQYF.

The CDR3 loop is CASSQDQEQPQHF. CDR3 nucleotide sequence: TGTGCCAGCAGCCAAGATCAGGAGCAGCCCCAGCATTTT. This chain uses TRBV4-2 with TRBJ1-5; D not certain. The CDR3 has 13 residues. V lost 0 bases and J lost 7, with 7 bases in between. The V gene's germline CDR1 is LGHNA and CDR2 YNFKEQ.

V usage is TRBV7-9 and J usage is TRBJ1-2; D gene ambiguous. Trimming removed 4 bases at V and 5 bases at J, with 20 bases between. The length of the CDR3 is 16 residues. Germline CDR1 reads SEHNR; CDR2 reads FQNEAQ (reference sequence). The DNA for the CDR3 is TGTGCCAGCAGCTCTACCGCAGGCGGCGCCTCTTATGGCTACACCTTC. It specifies CASSSTAGGASYGYTF.

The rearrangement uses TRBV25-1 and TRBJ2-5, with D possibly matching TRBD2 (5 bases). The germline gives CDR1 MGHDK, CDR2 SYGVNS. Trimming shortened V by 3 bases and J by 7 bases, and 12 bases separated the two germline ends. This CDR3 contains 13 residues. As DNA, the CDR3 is TGTGCCAGCAGTGAGGGCAGGACTGGGACCCAGTACTTC. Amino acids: CASSEGRTGTQYF.

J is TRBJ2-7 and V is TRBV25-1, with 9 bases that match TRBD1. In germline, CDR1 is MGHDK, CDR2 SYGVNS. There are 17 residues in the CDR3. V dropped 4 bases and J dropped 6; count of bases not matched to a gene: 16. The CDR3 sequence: CASSAVPGQGYSPEQYF. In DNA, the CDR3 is TGTGCCAGCAGTGCGGTCCCGGGACAGGGATACTCTCCCGAGCAGTACTTC.

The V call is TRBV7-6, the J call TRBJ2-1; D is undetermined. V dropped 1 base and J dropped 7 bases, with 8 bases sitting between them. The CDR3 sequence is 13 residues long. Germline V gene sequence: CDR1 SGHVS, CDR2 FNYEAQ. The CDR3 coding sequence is TGTGCCAGCAGCTTAGTGATCGGGAATGAGCAGTTCTTC. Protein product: CASSLVIGNEQFF.

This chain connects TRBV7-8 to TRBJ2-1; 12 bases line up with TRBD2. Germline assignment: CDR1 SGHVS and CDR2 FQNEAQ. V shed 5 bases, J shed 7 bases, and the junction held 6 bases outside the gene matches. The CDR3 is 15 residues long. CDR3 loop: CASSPSGRAYNEQFF. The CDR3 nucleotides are TGTGCCAGCAGCCCTAGCGGGAGGGCTTATAATGAGCAGTTCTTC.

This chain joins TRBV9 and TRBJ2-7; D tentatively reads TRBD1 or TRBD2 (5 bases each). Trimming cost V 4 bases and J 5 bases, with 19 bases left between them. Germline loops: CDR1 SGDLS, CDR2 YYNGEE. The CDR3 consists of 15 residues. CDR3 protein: CASSPWVGQGDEQYF. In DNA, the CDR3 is TGTGCCAGCAGCCCCTGGGTGGGGCAGGGAGACGAGCAGTACTTC.

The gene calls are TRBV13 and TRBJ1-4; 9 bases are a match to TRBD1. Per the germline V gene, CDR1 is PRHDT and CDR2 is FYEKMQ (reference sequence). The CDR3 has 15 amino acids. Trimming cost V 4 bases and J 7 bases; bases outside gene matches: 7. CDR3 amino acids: CASSSAGTGTEKLFF. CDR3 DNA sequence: TGTGCCAGCAGCTCTGCCGGGACAGGGACTGAAAAACTGTTTTTT.

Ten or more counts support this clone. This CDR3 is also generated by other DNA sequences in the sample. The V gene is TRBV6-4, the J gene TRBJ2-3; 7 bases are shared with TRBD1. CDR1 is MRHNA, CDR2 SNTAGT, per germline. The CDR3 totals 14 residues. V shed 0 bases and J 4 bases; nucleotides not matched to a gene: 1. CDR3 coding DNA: TGTGCCAGCAGTGACTCAGGGGGCGCAGATACGCAGTATTTT. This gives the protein CASSDSGGADTQYF.

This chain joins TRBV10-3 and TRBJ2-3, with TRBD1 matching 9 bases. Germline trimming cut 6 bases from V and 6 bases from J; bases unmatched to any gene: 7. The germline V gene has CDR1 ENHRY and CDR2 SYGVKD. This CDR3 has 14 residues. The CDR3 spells CAISPGTGMDTQYF. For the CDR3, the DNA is TGTGCCATCAGCCCTGGGACAGGGATGGATACGCAGTATTTT.

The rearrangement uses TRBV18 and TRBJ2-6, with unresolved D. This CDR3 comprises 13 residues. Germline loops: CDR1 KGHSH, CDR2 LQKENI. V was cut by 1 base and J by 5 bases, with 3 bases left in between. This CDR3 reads CASSPLRANVLTF. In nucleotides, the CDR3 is TGTGCCAGCTCACCACTTAGGGCCAACGTCCTGACTTTC.